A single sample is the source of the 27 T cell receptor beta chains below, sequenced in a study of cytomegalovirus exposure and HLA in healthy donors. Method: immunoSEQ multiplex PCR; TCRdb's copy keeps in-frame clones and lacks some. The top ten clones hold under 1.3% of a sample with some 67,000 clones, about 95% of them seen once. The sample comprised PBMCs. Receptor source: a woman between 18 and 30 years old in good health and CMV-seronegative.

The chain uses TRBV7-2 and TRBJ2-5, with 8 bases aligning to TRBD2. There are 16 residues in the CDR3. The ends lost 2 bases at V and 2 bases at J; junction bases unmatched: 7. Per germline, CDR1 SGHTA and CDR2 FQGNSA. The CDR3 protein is CASSLSPGGGQETQYF. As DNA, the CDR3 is TGTGCCAGCAGCTTATCGCCGGGGGGGGGACAAGAGACCCAGTACTTC.

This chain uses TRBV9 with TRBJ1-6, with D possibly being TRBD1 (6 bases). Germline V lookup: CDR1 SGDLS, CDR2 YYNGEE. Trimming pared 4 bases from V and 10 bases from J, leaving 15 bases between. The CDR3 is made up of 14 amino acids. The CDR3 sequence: CASSLRTEGSPLHF. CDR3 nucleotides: TGTGCCAGCAGCCTCAGGACAGAGGGCTCACCCCTCCACTTT.

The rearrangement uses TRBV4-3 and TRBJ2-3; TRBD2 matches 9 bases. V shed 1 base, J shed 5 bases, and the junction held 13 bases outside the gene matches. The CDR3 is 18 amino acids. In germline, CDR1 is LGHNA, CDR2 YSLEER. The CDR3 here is CASSQGPRTRGGKDTQYF. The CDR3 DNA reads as TGCGCCAGCAGCCAAGGCCCTCGGACGCGGGGGGGCAAAGATACGCAGTATTTT.

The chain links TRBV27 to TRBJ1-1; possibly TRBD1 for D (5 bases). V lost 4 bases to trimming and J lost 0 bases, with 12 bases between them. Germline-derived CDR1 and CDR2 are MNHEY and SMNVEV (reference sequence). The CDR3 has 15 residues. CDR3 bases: TGTGCCAGCAGTTCCCAGGGTTTCATGAACACTGAAGCTTTCTTT. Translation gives CASSSQGFMNTEAFF.

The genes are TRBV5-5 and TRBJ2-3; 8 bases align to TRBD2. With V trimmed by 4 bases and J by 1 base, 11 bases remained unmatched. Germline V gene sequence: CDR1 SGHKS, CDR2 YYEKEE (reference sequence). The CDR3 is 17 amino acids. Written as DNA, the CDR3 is TGTGCCAGCAGCCAAACACCGGGAGGGCCCGGCACAGATACGCAGTATTTT. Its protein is CASSQTPGGPGTDTQYF. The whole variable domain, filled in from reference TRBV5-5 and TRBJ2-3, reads DAGVTQSPTHLIKTRGQQVTLRCSPISGHKSVSWYQQVLGQGPQFIFQYYEKEERGRGNFPDRFSARQFPNYSSELNVNALLLGDSALYLCASSQTPGGPGTDTQYFGPGTRLTVL.

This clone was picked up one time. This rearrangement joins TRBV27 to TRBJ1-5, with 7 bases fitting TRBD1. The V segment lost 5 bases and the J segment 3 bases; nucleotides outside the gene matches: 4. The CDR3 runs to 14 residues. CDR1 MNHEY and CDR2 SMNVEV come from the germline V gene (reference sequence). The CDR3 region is CASSLQGNNQPQHF. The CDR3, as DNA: TGTGCCAGCAGTCTACAGGGGAACAATCAGCCCCAGCATTTT.

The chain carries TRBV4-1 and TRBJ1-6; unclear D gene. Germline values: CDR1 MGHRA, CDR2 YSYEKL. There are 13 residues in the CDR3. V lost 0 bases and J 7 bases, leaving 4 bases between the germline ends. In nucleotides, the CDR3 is TGCGCCAGCAGCCAAGAAATAAATTCACCCCTCCACTTT. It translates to CASSQEINSPLHF.

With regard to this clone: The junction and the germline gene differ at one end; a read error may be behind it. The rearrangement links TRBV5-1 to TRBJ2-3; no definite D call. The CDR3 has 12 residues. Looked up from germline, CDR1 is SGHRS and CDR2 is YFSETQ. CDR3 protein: CASSLVAETQYF. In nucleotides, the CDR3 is TGCGCCAGCAGCTTGGTCGCAGAAACGCAGTATTTT.

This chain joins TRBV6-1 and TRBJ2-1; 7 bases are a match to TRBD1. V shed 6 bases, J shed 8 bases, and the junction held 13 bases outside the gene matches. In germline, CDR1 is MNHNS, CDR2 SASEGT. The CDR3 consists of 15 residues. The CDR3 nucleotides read TGTGCCAGCAGAAGATTAAACCAGAGGGGGCATGAGCAGTTCTTC. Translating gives CASRRLNQRGHEQFF.

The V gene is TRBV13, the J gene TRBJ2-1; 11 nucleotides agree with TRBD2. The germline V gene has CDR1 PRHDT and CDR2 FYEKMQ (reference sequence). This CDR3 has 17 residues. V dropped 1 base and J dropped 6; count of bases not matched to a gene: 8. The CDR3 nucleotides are TGTGCCAGCAGCTTAGAGAGTAGACTAGCGGGAAGCAATGAGCAGTTCTTC. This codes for CASSLESRLAGSNEQFF.

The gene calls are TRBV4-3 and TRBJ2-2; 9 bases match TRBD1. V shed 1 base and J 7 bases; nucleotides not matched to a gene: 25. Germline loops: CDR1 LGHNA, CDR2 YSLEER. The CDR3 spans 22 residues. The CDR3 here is CASSQASVLDLKQGASGGELFF. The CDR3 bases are TGCGCCAGCAGCCAAGCGTCCGTTTTGGATTTAAAACAGGGGGCGAGTGGCGGGGAGCTGTTTTTT.

The CDR3 DNA is TGCGCCAGCAGCCAGGACAGTGGAAACTATGGCTACACCTTC. Its translation is CASSQDSGNYGYTF. The V gene is TRBV4-3, the J gene TRBJ1-2; D perhaps matches TRBD1 (6 bases). This CDR3 contains 14 residues. Germline V gene data show CDR1 as LGHNA and CDR2 as YSLEER. Trimming took off 3 bases at V and 2 bases at J, with 10 bases between the two ends.

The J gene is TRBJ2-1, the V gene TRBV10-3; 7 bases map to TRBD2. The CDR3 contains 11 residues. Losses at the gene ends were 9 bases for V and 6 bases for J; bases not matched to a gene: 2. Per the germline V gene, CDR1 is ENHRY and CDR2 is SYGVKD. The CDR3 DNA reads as TGTGCCATGGGGGGGGTCAATGAGCAGTTCTTC. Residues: CAMGGVNEQFF.

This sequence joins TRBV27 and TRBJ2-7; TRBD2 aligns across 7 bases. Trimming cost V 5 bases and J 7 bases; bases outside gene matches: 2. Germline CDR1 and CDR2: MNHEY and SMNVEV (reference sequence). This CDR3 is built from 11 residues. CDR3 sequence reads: CASSHGGEQYF. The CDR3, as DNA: TGTGCCAGCAGTCACGGGGGGGAGCAGTACTTC.

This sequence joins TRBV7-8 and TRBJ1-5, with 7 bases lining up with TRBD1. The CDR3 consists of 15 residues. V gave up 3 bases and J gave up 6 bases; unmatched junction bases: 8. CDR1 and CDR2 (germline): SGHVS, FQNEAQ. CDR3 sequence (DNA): TGTGCCAGCAGCTTCGACAGGGTCGGCCGTCAGCCCCAGCATTTT. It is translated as CASSFDRVGRQPQHF.

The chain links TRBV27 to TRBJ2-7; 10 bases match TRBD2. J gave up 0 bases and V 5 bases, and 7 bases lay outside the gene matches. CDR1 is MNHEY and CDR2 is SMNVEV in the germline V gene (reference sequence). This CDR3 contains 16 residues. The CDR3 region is CASSPLGLAASYEQYF. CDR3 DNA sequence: TGTGCCAGCAGTCCCCTTGGACTAGCGGCCTCCTACGAGCAGTACTTC.

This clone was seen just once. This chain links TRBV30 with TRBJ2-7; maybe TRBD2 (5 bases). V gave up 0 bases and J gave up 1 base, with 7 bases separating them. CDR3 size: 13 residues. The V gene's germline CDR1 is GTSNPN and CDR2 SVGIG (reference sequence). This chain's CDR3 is CAWSVRVSYEQYF. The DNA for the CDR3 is TGTGCCTGGAGTGTGAGGGTGTCCTACGAGCAGTACTTC.

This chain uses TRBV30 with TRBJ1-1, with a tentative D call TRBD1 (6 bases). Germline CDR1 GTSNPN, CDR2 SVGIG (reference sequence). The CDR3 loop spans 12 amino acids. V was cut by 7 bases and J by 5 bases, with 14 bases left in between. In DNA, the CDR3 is TGTGCCTCCAGGGGACGGGGAACTGAAGCTTTCTTT. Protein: CASRGRGTEAFF.

The CDR3 is CASSLLLAGVEQFF. The CDR3 coding sequence is TGTGCCAGCAGTTTATTACTAGCGGGAGTTGAGCAGTTCTTC. The chain has TRBV27 and TRBJ2-1; 11 bases align to TRBD2. V lost 1 base to trimming and J lost 9 bases; unmatched junction nucleotides: 2. The CDR3 covers 14 residues. In germline, CDR1 is MNHEY, CDR2 SMNVEV (reference sequence).

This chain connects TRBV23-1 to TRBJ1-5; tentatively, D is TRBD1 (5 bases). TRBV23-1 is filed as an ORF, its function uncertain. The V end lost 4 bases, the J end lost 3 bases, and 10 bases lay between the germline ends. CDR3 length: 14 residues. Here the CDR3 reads CASSRARVNQPQHF. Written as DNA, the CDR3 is TGCGCCAGCAGTCGCGCCAGGGTCAATCAGCCCCAGCATTTT.

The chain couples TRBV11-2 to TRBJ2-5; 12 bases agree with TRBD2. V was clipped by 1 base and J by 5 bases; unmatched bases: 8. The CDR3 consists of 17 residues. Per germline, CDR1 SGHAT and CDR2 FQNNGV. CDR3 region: CASSLGASGGAYETQYF. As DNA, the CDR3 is TGTGCCAGCAGCTTAGGGGCTAGCGGGGGGGCCTATGAGACCCAGTACTTC. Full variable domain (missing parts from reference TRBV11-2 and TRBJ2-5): EAGVAQSPRYKIIEKRQSVAFWCNPISGHATLYWYQQILGQGPKLLIQFQNNGVVDDSQLPKDRFSAERLKGVDSTLKIQPAKLEDSAVYLCASSLGASGGAYETQYFGPGTRLLVL.

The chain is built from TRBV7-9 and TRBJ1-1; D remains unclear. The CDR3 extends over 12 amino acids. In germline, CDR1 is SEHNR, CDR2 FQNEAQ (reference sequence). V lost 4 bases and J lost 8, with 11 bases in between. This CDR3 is CASSWTGAEAFF. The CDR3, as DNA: TGTGCCAGCAGCTGGACGGGAGCCGAAGCTTTCTTT.

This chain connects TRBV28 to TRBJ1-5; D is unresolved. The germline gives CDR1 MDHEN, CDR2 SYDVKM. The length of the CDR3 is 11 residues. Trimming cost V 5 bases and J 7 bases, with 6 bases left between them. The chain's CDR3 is CASSTRQPQHF. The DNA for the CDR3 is TGTGCCAGCAGTACGAGACAGCCCCAGCATTTT.

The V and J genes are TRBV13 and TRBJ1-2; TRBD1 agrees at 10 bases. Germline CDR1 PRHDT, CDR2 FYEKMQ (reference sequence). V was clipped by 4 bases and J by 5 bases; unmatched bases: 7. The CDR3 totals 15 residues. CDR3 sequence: CASSSTDRGSYGYTF. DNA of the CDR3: TGTGCCAGCAGCTCCACGGACAGGGGGTCTTATGGCTACACCTTC.

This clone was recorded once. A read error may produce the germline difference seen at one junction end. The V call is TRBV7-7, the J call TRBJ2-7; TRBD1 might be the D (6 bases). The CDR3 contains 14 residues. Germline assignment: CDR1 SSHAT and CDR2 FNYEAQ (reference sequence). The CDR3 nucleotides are TGTGCTAGCAGCTTATCGACAGGAACCTACGAGCAGTACTTC. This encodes CASSLSTGTYEQYF.

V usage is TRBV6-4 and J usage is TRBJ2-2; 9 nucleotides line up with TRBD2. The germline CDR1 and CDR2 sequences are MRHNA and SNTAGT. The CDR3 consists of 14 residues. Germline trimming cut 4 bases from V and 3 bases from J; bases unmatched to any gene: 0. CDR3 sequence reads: CASSGLADTGELFF. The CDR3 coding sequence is TGTGCCAGCAGTGGACTAGCGGACACCGGGGAGCTGTTTTTT.

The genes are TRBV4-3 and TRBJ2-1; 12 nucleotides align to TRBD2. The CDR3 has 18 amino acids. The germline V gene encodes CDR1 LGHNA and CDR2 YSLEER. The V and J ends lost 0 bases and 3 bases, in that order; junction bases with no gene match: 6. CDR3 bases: TGCGCCAGCAGCCAAGATTCTAGCGGGGGGGCCTTCTACAATGAGCAGTTCTTC. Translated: CASSQDSSGGAFYNEQFF.